This TCR beta chain was recovered during a study of blood T cell repertoires in COVID-19. Study in general: The United States, Italy and Spain provided the acute and convalescent COVID-19 samples. The analysed material was cDNA or gDNA that came from T cells, B-cell-depleted T cells, or PBMCs.

The CDR3 is 16 residues long. V dropped 2 bases and J dropped 7 bases, with 17 bases sitting between them. Germline loops: CDR1 LGHDT, CDR2 YNNKEL (reference sequence). How the authors handled the data: Reference gene primer amplification yielded estimated nucleated cell counts. Profiling relied on immunoSEQ multiplex PCR, and the TCRdb table lists in-frame clones only, not all of them. D and trimming come from the DNA, and the V and J calls and clone size come from that table. The sample shows nearly 250,000 clones, approximately 86% of them seen only once. This sequence joins TRBV3-1 (or the pseudogene TRBV3-2) and TRBJ2-2, with D unclear. The specimen sequenced was peripheral blood. The receptor comes from a woman aged 60-70 years who had recovered from COVID-19. CDR3 amino acids: CASSQSHRVRIGELFF. As DNA, the CDR3 is TGTGCCAGCAGCCAAAGTCACCGGGTACGAATCGGGGAGCTGTTTTTT.